Below, 30 T cell receptor beta chains from the same sample are listed, as sequenced in a study of blood T cell repertoires in COVID-19. Produced via immunoSEQ multiplex PCR; TCRdb's table is partial and in-frame only. This table holds 120,000 to 150,000 clones, 75% to 90% found once. The sequencing sample was made of peripheral blood. These receptors were taken from a woman aged 55-69 years with COVID-19, enrolled during active disease.

This chain's CDR3 is CASSPLQGPNTEAFF. CDR3 nucleotide sequence: TGTGCCAGCTCACCCTTACAGGGCCCTAACACTGAAGCTTTCTTT. The V gene is TRBV18, the J gene TRBJ1-1, with D maybe TRBD1 (6 bases). Germline V lookup: CDR1 KGHSH, CDR2 LQKENI. V lost 3 bases to trimming and J lost 2 bases, with 13 bases between them. The CDR3 length is 15 residues.

The rearrangement joins TRBV21-1 to TRBJ1-2. TRBV21-1 is annotated as a pseudogene. The CDR3 is 14 residues long. CDR3 sequence: CPEPAKSGGCGYTF. The CDR3 DNA reads TGTCCCGAGCCAGCGAAGAGCGGGGGATGTGGCTACACCTTC.

This clone showed up just once. The chain uses TRBV9 and TRBJ2-3; maybe TRBD2 (5 bases). Germline V gives CDR1 SGDLS, CDR2 YYNGEE. This CDR3 is 16 amino acids long. Trimming took off 4 bases at V and 3 bases at J, with 18 bases between the two ends. The chain's CDR3 is CASSPTPGMGTDTQYF. CDR3 DNA: TGTGCCAGCAGCCCAACTCCGGGGATGGGGACAGATACGCAGTATTTT.

V usage is TRBV11-2 and J usage is TRBJ2-3; 7 positions agree with TRBD2. Trimming removed 7 bases from V and 6 bases from J; junction bases left unmatched: 13. CDR3 length: 15 amino acids. The germline gives CDR1 SGHAT, CDR2 FQNNGV. This CDR3 reads CASNPSRGNEDTQYF. The CDR3 nucleotides read TGTGCCAGCAACCCCTCGCGGGGGAATGAGGATACGCAGTATTTT. The full variable domain, completed using reference TRBV11-2 and TRBJ2-3, is EAGVAQSPRYKIIEKRQSVAFWCNPISGHATLYWYQQILGQGPKLLIQFQNNGVVDDSQLPKDRFSAERLKGVDSTLKIQPAKLEDSAVYLCASNPSRGNEDTQYFGPGTRLTVL.

This chain uses TRBV7-9 with TRBJ2-5; weak D call: TRBD1 (5 bases). Looked up from germline, CDR1 is SEHNR and CDR2 is FQNEAQ (reference sequence). V lost 4 bases to trimming and J lost 1 base, with 10 bases between them. The CDR3 extends over 14 amino acids. This chain's CDR3 is CASSSRQTQETQYF. The CDR3 DNA follows: TGTGCCAGCAGCTCCCGACAGACCCAAGAGACCCAGTACTTC.

The chain combines TRBV10-1 with TRBJ2-1, with 7 bases fitting TRBD1. Per the germline V gene, CDR1 is WNHNN and CDR2 is SYGVQD (reference sequence). With V trimmed by 2 bases and J by 10 bases, 8 bases remained unmatched. There are 14 residues in the CDR3. The CDR3 region has the DNA TGCGCCAGCAGTGAGGCAGGGGGAAGTGGGGAGCAGTTCTTC. Its protein is CASSEAGGSGEQFF.

The chain is built from TRBV19 and TRBJ1-4, with D possibly being TRBD1 (6 bases). The CDR3 spans 15 residues. The germline V and J ends were trimmed by 3 bases and 7 bases, with 15 bases remaining between them. CDR1 is LNHDA, CDR2 SQIVND, per germline (reference sequence). The CDR3 DNA sequence: TGTGCCAGTAGTATCGTTCCGGGGGGCGGTGAAAAACTGTTTTTT. Its protein product is CASSIVPGGGEKLFF.

The CDR3 nucleotides are TGTGCCAGCAGCCAAGAGCCTCAGCGGGGAAACTATGGCTACACCTTC. Residues: CASSQEPQRGNYGYTF. This chain joins TRBV4-2 and TRBJ1-2; the D is unclear. Per the germline V gene, CDR1 is LGHNA and CDR2 is YNFKEQ. This CDR3 has 16 amino acids. V was trimmed by 0 bases and J by 2 bases, leaving 13 bases between them.

The CDR3 loop reads CASSQGNSYNSPLHF. The DNA for the CDR3 is TGTGCCAGCAGCCAAGGGAACAGCTATAATTCACCCCTCCACTTT. V is TRBV14 and J is TRBJ1-6; D unresolved. V shed 1 base and J shed 3 bases, with 7 bases lying between them. CDR1 and CDR2 from the germline V gene are SGHDN and FVKESK. The CDR3 length is 15 residues. Supplemented by reference TRBV14 and TRBJ1-6, the full variable domain reads EAGVTQFPSHSVIEKGQTVTLRCDPISGHDNLYWYRRVMGKEIKFLLHFVKESKQDESGMPNNRFLAERTGGTYSTLKVQPAELEDSGVYFCASSQGNSYNSPLHFGNGTRLTVT.

This chain links TRBV6-1 with TRBJ1-2, with D possibly matching TRBD1 (6 bases). CDR3 length: 14 amino acids. In germline, CDR1 is MNHNS, CDR2 SASEGT. V was clipped by 0 bases and J by 6 bases, with 11 bases between them. The CDR3 sequence: CASSEALGADGYTF. CDR3 DNA sequence: TGTGCCAGCAGTGAAGCGTTGGGGGCCGATGGCTACACCTTC.

The sample holds one count of this clone. The chain is built from TRBV6-5 and TRBJ1-6, with D possibly being TRBD1 (6 bases). Trimming shortened V by 4 bases and J by 10 bases, and 11 bases separated the two germline ends. Germline V CDR1 and CDR2: MNHEY, SVGAGI. The CDR3 is 13 residues long. The CDR3 here is CASSSDRTSPLHF. In DNA, the CDR3 is TGTGCCAGCAGTTCGGACAGAACATCACCCCTCCACTTT.

This chain joins TRBV5-1 and TRBJ1-1; 8 positions match TRBD1. The junction had 7 bases not matched to a gene; V was cut back by 4 bases and J by 5 bases. Germline assignment: CDR1 SGHRS and CDR2 YFSETQ. This CDR3 contains 14 residues. In DNA, the CDR3 is TGCGCCAGCAGCACCGGACAGGGATGGACTGAAGCTTTCTTT. It yields the protein CASSTGQGWTEAFF.

This clone was seen only once. The V and J genes are TRBV9 and TRBJ2-3; D is perhaps TRBD2 (7 bases). Trimming left V 0 bases short and J 3 bases short, with 20 bases between. This CDR3 region has 18 residues. CDR1 is SGDLS and CDR2 is YYNGEE in the germline V gene. The CDR3 loop reads CASSVAGGPFRGTDTQYF. The CDR3 DNA is TGTGCCAGCAGCGTAGCGGGGGGCCCGTTTAGAGGGACAGATACGCAGTATTTT.

This clone was counted a few times. The rearrangement joins TRBV7-3 to TRBJ2-3; D unresolved. The CDR3 covers 13 residues. V was shortened by 5 bases and J by 3 bases, with 9 bases between the two germline ends. From germline, CDR1 is SGHTA and CDR2 FQGTGA. The CDR3, as DNA: TGTGCCAGCAGCGTTGACACAACAGATACGCAGTATTTT. Residues: CASSVDTTDTQYF.

This clone has just a few counts. This rearrangement joins TRBV7-9 to TRBJ2-7; D gene ambiguous. CDR3 length equals 15 residues. Germline V gene sequence: CDR1 SEHNR, CDR2 FQNEAQ (reference sequence). V dropped 1 base and J dropped 0 bases, with 10 bases sitting between them. In DNA form, the CDR3 reads TGTGCCAGCAGCTTAGACCCAGAAGTCTCCTACGAGCAGTACTTC. Its protein product is CASSLDPEVSYEQYF.

The chain recombines TRBV27 with TRBJ1-2, with D uncertain. Germline values: CDR1 MNHEY, CDR2 SMNVEV (reference sequence). V dropped 8 bases and J dropped 2 bases, with 9 bases sitting between them. The CDR3 totals 12 residues. The DNA for the CDR3 is TGTGCCAGCGGCACCGCAAACTATGGCTACACCTTC. This codes for CASGTANYGYTF.

The table lists this clone with a count of one. For the CDR3, the DNA is TGTGCCAGCAGCAATTACTCGAGGGGGTACCAAGAGACCCAGTACTTC. Translation: CASSNYSRGYQETQYF. The chain joins TRBV21-1 to TRBJ2-5; TRBD1, the table's D call, lacks a check against the DNA. TRBV21-1 is a listed pseudogene. The CDR3 loop spans 16 amino acids.

This clone appeared a few times. The chain employs TRBV7-9 and TRBJ2-7; the match to TRBD2 covers 7 bases. The trim removed 6 bases at V and 3 bases at J, leaving 20 bases unmatched. Germline CDR1 SEHNR, CDR2 FQNEAQ (reference sequence). The CDR3 has 18 amino acids. CDR3 sequence (DNA): TGTGCCAGCAGTTTCACTCTGGGCCTAGCGGCCTTAAGCTACGAGCAGTACTTC. Its protein product is CASSFTLGLAALSYEQYF.

The chain recombines TRBV4-3 with TRBJ2-5; the match to TRBD2 covers 7 bases. Germline V gives CDR1 LGHNA, CDR2 YSLEER. The CDR3 runs to 15 residues. The junction had 3 bases not matched to a gene; V was cut back by 0 bases and J by 2 bases. For the CDR3, the DNA is TGCGCCAGCAGCCAAGATATAGCGGGTCAAGAGACCCAGTACTTC. The encoded protein is CASSQDIAGQETQYF.

V gene TRBV6-1 combines with J gene TRBJ2-7; tentatively, D is TRBD1 (6 bases). Germline CDR1 is MNHNS and CDR2 is SASEGT. CDR3 length: 17 amino acids. V shed 2 bases and J shed 2 bases, with 19 bases lying between them. The CDR3 loop reads CASSERATTGITYEQYF. CDR3 DNA: TGTGCCAGCAGTGAACGCGCTACTACAGGGATCACCTACGAGCAGTACTTC.

This clone has just one count. This chain uses TRBV2 with TRBJ1-2; D not resolved. The CDR3 runs to 10 residues. Trimming left V 8 bases short and J 6 bases short, with 7 bases between. Germline values: CDR1 SNHLY, CDR2 FYNNEI. In nucleotides, the CDR3 is TGTGCCAGCTTCTGGCATGGCTACACCTTC. This encodes CASFWHGYTF.

This rearrangement joins TRBV11-2 to TRBJ1-6; weak D call: TRBD1 (5 bases). This CDR3 has 15 amino acids. V was clipped by 5 bases and J by 8 bases, with 16 bases between them. Germline CDR1 is SGHAT and CDR2 is FQNNGV. CDR3 sequence (DNA): TGTGCCAGCAGCCTATTCTTAGGGGAGGATTCACCCCTCCACTTT. Amino acid sequence: CASSLFLGEDSPLHF. The entire variable domain, with the rest obtained from reference TRBV11-2 and TRBJ1-6, is as follows: EAGVAQSPRYKIIEKRQSVAFWCNPISGHATLYWYQQILGQGPKLLIQFQNNGVVDDSQLPKDRFSAERLKGVDSTLKIQPAKLEDSAVYLCASSLFLGEDSPLHFGNGTRLTVT.

The chain combines TRBV7-9 with TRBJ1-4; 10 bases line up with TRBD1. V was clipped by 5 bases and J by 0 bases; unmatched bases: 9. Germline V gene lookup returns CDR1 SEHNR and CDR2 FQNEAQ (reference sequence). The CDR3 covers 18 residues. The CDR3 sequence: CASSVPRDRGATNEKLFF. The CDR3 coding sequence is TGTGCCAGCAGCGTCCCCCGGGACAGGGGTGCAACTAATGAAAAACTGTTTTTT.

The rearrangement links TRBV21-1 to TRBJ2-5; no check of the table's D call, TRBD1, against the DNA was made. TRBV21-1 is a pseudogene segment. The CDR3 spans 13 residues. For the CDR3, the DNA is TGTGCCACCACGACAGGGGGCCTCGAGACCCAGTACTTC. Its protein is CATTTGGLETQYF.

A few counts support this clone. The V gene is TRBV4-1, the J gene TRBJ2-6; unclear D gene. The CDR3 loop spans 14 amino acids. Germline V gives CDR1 MGHRA, CDR2 YSYEKL. V was shortened by 3 bases and J by 4 bases, with 7 bases between the two germline ends. The CDR3 spells CASSQTSGANVLTF. For the CDR3, the DNA is TGCGCCAGCAGCCAGACTTCGGGGGCCAACGTCCTGACTTTC.

The chain recombines TRBV5-4 with TRBJ2-7; 7 bases align to TRBD1. The V segment lost 4 bases and the J segment 3 bases; nucleotides outside the gene matches: 7. This CDR3 spans 14 amino acids. Germline V lookup: CDR1 SGHNT, CDR2 YYREEE (reference sequence). CDR3 bases: TGTGCCAGCAGCACCGCCCGGACAGGCTACGAGCAGTACTTC. Protein product: CASSTARTGYEQYF.

The chain has TRBV24-1 and TRBJ2-6, with TRBD1 as a possible D gene (5 bases). Germline V gene lookup returns CDR1 KGHDR and CDR2 SFDVKD. Trimming took off 5 bases at V and 0 bases at J, with 13 bases between the two ends. CDR3 length: 17 residues. The CDR3 loop reads CATSAWEQDSGANVLTF. In DNA, the CDR3 is TGTGCCACCAGTGCTTGGGAACAGGACTCTGGGGCCAACGTCCTGACTTTC.

This chain connects TRBV10-1 to TRBJ1-1; D gene unclear. CDR1 and CDR2 (germline): WNHNN, SYGVQD (reference sequence). The CDR3 covers 14 residues. With 5 bases removed from V and 1 base from J, the gap between germline ends came to 11 bases. This CDR3 is CASSQVRGNTEAFF. Written as DNA, the CDR3 is TGCGCCAGCAGTCAAGTTCGGGGGAACACTGAAGCTTTCTTT.

The gene calls are TRBV19 and TRBJ1-3, with D uncertain. In germline, CDR1 is LNHDA, CDR2 SQIVND (reference sequence). This CDR3 region has 15 residues. Trimming took 5 bases from V and 2 from J, leaving 13 bases between them. CDR3 sequence (DNA): TGTGCCAGTAGTTTCTCTCCCGGGGCTGGAAACACCATATATTTT. Encoded protein: CASSFSPGAGNTIYF.

This chain joins TRBV19 and TRBJ2-5; possibly TRBD1 for D (5 bases). This CDR3 comprises 14 residues. Trimming pared 1 base from V and 3 bases from J, leaving 9 bases between. The germline CDR1 and CDR2 sequences are LNHDA and SQIVND (reference sequence). CDR3 in amino acids: CASSIGQGKETQYF. The CDR3 coding sequence is TGTGCCAGTAGTATAGGGCAGGGTAAAGAGACCCAGTACTTC.